These 21 T cell receptor beta chains share one sample of origin, sequenced in a study of blood T cells in healthy people across ages. Next came a second PCR, run for roughly 6 to 11 cycles, which used a sample-barcoded 5' primer along with a J-beta primer mix. TCRdb ran MiXCR on the 5' RACE reads and lists one entry per CDR3 protein. This sample yields about 1.1 million distinct CDR3 sequences, of which less than 45% are seen a single time; 13% belongs to the top ten. Input material: blood. The receptors stem from a man younger than 30 in good health.

The chain links TRBV12-3 or TRBV12-4 to TRBJ1-5; 8 positions match TRBD1. The CDR3 loop spans 14 amino acids. J was trimmed by 10 bases and V by 4 bases; bases with no gene match: 9. In DNA form, the CDR3 reads TGTGCCAGCAGTTCCACAGGGGGTGGTCTCCCCCAGCATTTT. Translated, it gives CASSSTGGGLPQHF.

The gene calls are TRBV18 and TRBJ2-2; tentative D call: TRBD2 (6 bases). Germline V lookup: CDR1 KGHSH, CDR2 LQKENI. The CDR3 is 15 residues long. V was pared by 2 bases and J by 5 bases, with 12 bases between. The CDR3: CASSPVQGGTGELFF. The CDR3 nucleotides read TGTGCCAGCTCACCAGTCCAGGGAGGAACCGGGGAGCTGTTTTTT. Full variable domain (remainder filled in from reference TRBV18 and TRBJ2-2): NAGVMQNPRHLVRRRGQEARLRCSPMKGHSHVYWYRQLPEEGLKFMVYLQKENIIDESGMPKERFSAEFPKEGPSILRIQQVVRGDSAAYFCASSPVQGGTGELFFGEGSRLTVL.

The chain uses TRBV9 and TRBJ2-3; D is undetermined. CDR3 length: 15 residues. The germline V gene has CDR1 SGDLS and CDR2 YYNGEE. Trimming shortened V by 4 bases and J by 0 bases, and 12 bases separated the two germline ends. CDR3 residues: CASSTRPASTDTQYF. Here the CDR3 DNA reads TGTGCCAGCAGCACCCGACCGGCTAGCACAGATACGCAGTATTTT.

The gene calls are TRBV28 and TRBJ1-1, with 10 bases identical to TRBD1. The CDR3 length is 17 residues. The trim removed 3 bases at V and 5 bases at J, leaving 12 bases unmatched. Germline CDR1 is MDHEN and CDR2 is SYDVKM. The CDR3 sequence is CASSFHNSDRGWTEAFF. CDR3 DNA sequence: TGTGCCAGCAGTTTCCACAACTCGGACAGGGGGTGGACTGAAGCTTTCTTT.

The gene calls are TRBV6-6 and TRBJ1-5; no clear D gene. The germline V and J ends were trimmed by 10 bases and 0 bases, with 10 bases remaining between them. The CDR3 is 13 residues long. The V gene's germline CDR1 is MNHNY and CDR2 SVGAGI (reference sequence). As DNA, the CDR3 is TGTGCCACCCTCTATATTAGCAATCAGCCCCAGCATTTT. Translating gives CATLYISNQPQHF.

The rearrangement joins TRBV7-9 to TRBJ1-1; perhaps TRBD1 as D (5 bases). The V gene's germline CDR1 is SEHNR and CDR2 FQNEAQ (reference sequence). The CDR3 has 15 residues. Trimming pared 4 bases from V and 0 bases from J, leaving 12 bases between. The CDR3, as DNA: TGTGCCAGCAGCTCTTCGACAGCGATGAACACTGAAGCTTTCTTT. The encoded protein is CASSSSTAMNTEAFF. The full variable domain, completed using reference TRBV7-9 and TRBJ1-1, is DTGVSQNPRHKITKRGQNVTFRCDPISEHNRLYWYRQTLGQGPEFLTYFQNEAQLEKSRLLSDRFSAERPKGSFSTLEIQRTEQGDSAMYLCASSSSTAMNTEAFFGQGTRLTVV.

The chain carries TRBV12-3 or TRBV12-4 and TRBJ2-1, with 14 nucleotides matching TRBD2. The CDR3 totals 16 residues. V shed 6 bases and J 7 bases; nucleotides not matched to a gene: 8. The CDR3 DNA sequence: TGTGCCAGCAGAACCTCGACTAGCGGGGGGGCAAATGAGCAGTTCTTC. The encoded protein is CASRTSTSGGANEQFF.

The chain uses TRBV6-1 and TRBJ2-7, with D hard to call. The CDR3 has 16 amino acids. The V and J ends lost 0 bases and 0 bases respectively, with 12 bases between them. Germline V gives CDR1 MNHNS, CDR2 SASEGT. CDR3: CASSEALGIHSYEQYF. CDR3 in DNA: TGTGCCAGCAGTGAAGCTTTGGGGATTCACTCCTACGAGCAGTACTTC.

V usage is TRBV4-1 and J usage is TRBJ2-1; weak D call: TRBD2 (5 bases). Matching the DNA end better, TRBJ2-7 makes the J call doubtful. From germline, CDR1 is MGHRA and CDR2 YSYEKL. The CDR3 runs to 16 residues. The CDR3 DNA reads TGCGCCAGCAGCCAAGAGGGGAGAAGCTCCTACAATGAGCAGTACTTC. Its translation: CASSQEGRSSYNEQYF.

The V and J genes are TRBV5-1 and TRBJ1-3; D unresolved. The CDR3 has 15 residues. Per the germline V gene, CDR1 is SGHRS and CDR2 is YFSETQ. Trimming stripped 6 bases from V and 2 bases from J, with 15 bases between. CDR3 region: CASTPEGLAGNTIYF. CDR3 coding DNA: TGCGCCAGCACCCCGGAAGGGTTAGCTGGAAACACCATATATTTT.

The chain uses TRBV29-1 and TRBJ1-2; 10 nucleotides match TRBD1. After removal of 6 bases from V and 8 bases from J, the junction contained 6 bases not matched to a gene. The CDR3 loop spans 12 amino acids. The V gene's germline CDR1 is SQVTM and CDR2 ANQGSEA. CDR3 in DNA: TGCAGCGTAGGACAGGGGGGCCGAGGCTACACCTTC. As protein: CSVGQGGRGYTF.

The rearrangement links TRBV6-6 to TRBJ2-1; D unclear. Looked up from germline, CDR1 is MNHNY and CDR2 is SVGAGI (reference sequence). V was shortened by 4 bases and J by 1 base, with 11 bases between the two germline ends. The CDR3 has 15 amino acids. The CDR3 reads CASSSTRKSYNEQFF. In nucleotides, the CDR3 is TGTGCCAGCAGTTCTACCAGAAAATCCTACAATGAGCAGTTCTTC.

The genes are TRBV7-6 and TRBJ1-3; no firm D call. The CDR3 runs 15 residues. The V and J ends lost 5 bases and 7 bases respectively, with 18 bases between them. The germline CDR1 and CDR2 sequences are SGHVS and FNYEAQ. The CDR3 DNA sequence: TGTGCCAGCAGCCCGTCCCGGGAAGAGGGCAACACCATATATTTT. As protein: CASSPSREEGNTIYF. The complete variable domain, with remaining parts taken from reference TRBV7-6 and TRBJ1-3, reads GAGVSQSPRYKVTKRGQDVALRCDPISGHVSLYWYRQALGQGPEFLTYFNYEAQQDKSGLPNDRFSAERPEGSISTLTIQRTEQRDSAMYRCASSPSREEGNTIYFGEGSWLTVV.

The CDR3 region has the DNA TGTGCCAGCAGTGAAGAGGTAGCGGGGGGCTTTAATGAGCAGTTCTTC. Amino acid sequence: CASSEEVAGGFNEQFF. The genes are TRBV2 and TRBJ2-1, with TRBD2 matching 10 bases. V was clipped by 1 base and J by 7 bases; unmatched bases: 7. Germline-derived CDR1 and CDR2 are SNHLY and FYNNEI. The CDR3 sequence is 16 residues long.

V usage is TRBV7-9 and J usage is TRBJ2-1; TRBD2 might be the D (5 bases). The CDR3 totals 15 residues. Germline CDR1 reads SEHNR; CDR2 reads FQNEAQ (reference sequence). V was cut by 1 base and J by 0 bases, with 7 bases left in between. The CDR3 nucleotides are TGTGCCAGCAGCTTAGAGCGGAGCTCCTACAATGAGCAGTTCTTC. Its protein product is CASSLERSSYNEQFF.

V usage is TRBV4-2 and J usage is TRBJ2-5; D is perhaps TRBD1 or TRBD2 (5 bases each). Germline V CDR1 and CDR2: LGHNA, YNFKEQ. Between the trimmed V and J ends, which lost 0 bases and 5 bases, there was a span of 13 bases. This CDR3 is 15 amino acids long. CDR3 sequence reads: CASSQEATREETQYF. CDR3 sequence (DNA): TGTGCCAGCAGCCAAGAGGCTACCAGGGAGGAGACCCAGTACTTC.

The J gene is TRBJ2-3, the V gene TRBV20-1; TRBD2 aligns across 7 bases. The CDR3 sequence is 14 residues long. Per germline, CDR1 DFQATT and CDR2 SNEGSKA (reference sequence). Trimming took 8 bases from V and 1 from J; bases not matched to a gene: 9. For the CDR3, the DNA is TGCAGTCCCCGAGCGGGGTTGGGCACAGATACGCAGTATTTT. Protein sequence: CSPRAGLGTDTQYF.

This clonotype was counted a few times. The chain couples TRBV11-2 to TRBJ2-3, with D perhaps TRBD1 (6 bases). Germline V lookup: CDR1 SGHAT, CDR2 FQNNGV. V was cut by 5 bases and J by 2 bases, with 23 bases left in between. CDR3 length: 18 residues. The CDR3 loop reads CASSQSNRDTLYTDTQYF. The CDR3 bases are TGTGCCAGCAGCCAATCTAATCGGGACACGCTTTACACAGATACGCAGTATTTT. The full variable domain, with the rest looked up from reference TRBV11-2 and TRBJ2-3, is EAGVAQSPRYKIIEKRQSVAFWCNPISGHATLYWYQQILGQGPKLLIQFQNNGVVDDSQLPKDRFSAERLKGVDSTLKIQPAKLEDSAVYLCASSQSNRDTLYTDTQYFGPGTRLTVL.

There are many counts of this clonotype. The genes are TRBV10-3 and TRBJ2-3; maybe TRBD1 (6 bases). There are 13 residues in the CDR3. The germline V gene encodes CDR1 ENHRY and CDR2 SYGVKD. Deletions cut 9 bases from V and 0 bases from J, with 10 bases between. CDR3 region: CAIQDRSTDTQYF. The CDR3 bases are TGTGCCATTCAAGACAGGAGCACAGATACGCAGTATTTT.

V and J are TRBV5-1 and TRBJ1-4; a weak D match, TRBD1 (5 bases). Germline V CDR1 and CDR2: SGHRS, YFSETQ. Trimming cost V 4 bases and J 4 bases, with 14 bases left between them. This CDR3 is built from 15 residues. CDR3 in amino acids: CASSDGDGNNEKLFF. CDR3 sequence (DNA): TGCGCCAGCAGCGACGGGGACGGAAATAATGAAAAACTGTTTTTT. Drawing the rest from reference TRBV5-1 and TRBJ1-4, the complete variable domain is KAGVTQTPRYLIKTRGQQVTLSCSPISGHRSVSWYQQTPGQGLQFLFEYFSETQRNKGNFPGRFSGRQFSNSRSEMNVSTLELGDSALYLCASSDGDGNNEKLFFGSGTQLSVL.

The V and J genes are TRBV20-1 and TRBJ1-4, with 9 bases identical to TRBD1. V lost 1 base and J lost 7; bases outside the gene matches: 4. Germline assignment: CDR1 DFQATT and CDR2 SNEGSKA (reference sequence). The CDR3 runs 14 residues. The CDR3 bases are TGCAGTGCTAGAGCCCGGGACAGGGCTGAAAAACTGTTTTTT. Protein: CSARARDRAEKLFF.